Presented here are 26 T cell receptor beta chains from one specimen sequenced in a study of blood T cell repertoires in COVID-19. Sequenced by immunoSEQ multiplex PCR; TCRdb stores in-frame clones only, minus some. The data hold nearly 95,000 clones, with roughly 86% observed a single time. Sequencing input: peripheral blood. The receptors come from a human donor with acute or convalescent COVID-19. The donor label of this sample is uncertain.

The chain links TRBV5-4 to TRBJ2-5; possibly TRBD2 for D (7 bases). V shed 3 bases and J shed 2 bases, with 17 bases lying between them. The V gene's germline CDR1 is SGHNT and CDR2 YYREEE (reference sequence). The CDR3 is made up of 16 amino acids. CDR3 sequence reads: CASSWGGKNKQETQYF. For the CDR3, the DNA is TGTGCCAGCAGCTGGGGGGGCAAAAATAAACAAGAGACCCAGTACTTC.

The rearrangement uses TRBV6-5 and TRBJ1-6; D unresolved. The CDR3 spans 13 residues. The germline V gene has CDR1 MNHEY and CDR2 SVGAGI. The V and J ends lost 5 bases and 0 bases respectively, with 2 bases between them. The CDR3 loop reads CASSLSYNSPLHF. The CDR3 DNA follows: TGTGCCAGCAGTCTCTCCTATAATTCACCCCTCCACTTT.

This sequence joins TRBV7-2 and TRBJ2-2; 7 nucleotides agree with TRBD2. The V segment lost 1 base and the J segment 3 bases; nucleotides outside the gene matches: 2. The germline gives CDR1 SGHTA, CDR2 FQGNSA. The CDR3 extends over 15 amino acids. The CDR3 region is CASSLVGRDTGELFF. The CDR3 nucleotides read TGTGCCAGCAGCTTAGTGGGGAGGGACACCGGGGAGCTGTTTTTT.

The chain recombines TRBV19 with TRBJ2-2; 10 bases match TRBD1. CDR1 LNHDA and CDR2 SQIVND come from the germline V gene (reference sequence). The CDR3 covers 16 residues. Trimming removed 3 bases from V and 4 bases from J; junction bases left unmatched: 5. As DNA, the CDR3 is TGTGCCAGTAGTATGGGGACAGGGGCGTCCACCGGGGAGCTGTTTTTT. It yields the protein CASSMGTGASTGELFF.

The chain has TRBV27 and TRBJ2-2; 8 bases fit TRBD2. V gave up 1 base and J gave up 4 bases; unmatched junction bases: 5. Germline V lookup: CDR1 MNHEY, CDR2 SMNVEV (reference sequence). The CDR3 spans 16 residues. This CDR3 reads CASSLFPLAGTGELFF. The CDR3 region has the DNA TGTGCCAGCAGTTTATTCCCCCTAGCGGGCACCGGGGAGCTGTTTTTT.

The chain employs TRBV28 and TRBJ2-7, with no clear D. With 7 bases removed from V and 0 bases from J, the gap between germline ends came to 13 bases. CDR3 length: 14 amino acids. Germline CDR1 reads MDHEN; CDR2 reads SYDVKM. This CDR3 is CASTPPLSSYEQYF. The CDR3 DNA sequence: TGTGCCAGCACTCCTCCCCTCTCCTCCTACGAGCAGTACTTC.

This chain connects TRBV11-3 to TRBJ2-7, with D tentatively TRBD2 (6 bases). CDR3 length: 15 residues. Germline V CDR1 and CDR2: SGHNT, YENEEA. Trimming pared 5 bases from V and 0 bases from J, leaving 14 bases between. The CDR3 coding sequence is TGTGCCAGCAGCCCCTCGGGGGTTTCCTCCTACGAGCAGTACTTC. Residues: CASSPSGVSSYEQYF.

The chain links TRBV7-7 to TRBJ2-5; D might be TRBD1 (5 bases). The CDR3 runs 13 residues. Germline V CDR1 and CDR2: SSHAT, FNYEAQ (reference sequence). V was trimmed by 4 bases and J by 4 bases, leaving 10 bases between them. CDR3 residues: CASSSQGSETQYF. CDR3 bases: TGTGCCAGCAGCTCGCAGGGTTCAGAGACCCAGTACTTC. Together with reference TRBV7-7 and TRBJ2-5, the CDR3 gives the full variable domain: GAGVSQSPRYKVTKRGQDVTLRCDPISSHATLYWYQQALGQGPEFLTYFNYEAQPDKSGLPSDRFSAERPEGSISTLTIQRTEQRDSAMYRCASSSQGSETQYFGPGTRLLVL.

This clone was counted between two and nine times. The rearrangement links TRBV10-1 to TRBJ1-4, with 7 bases lining up with TRBD1. CDR1 WNHNN and CDR2 SYGVQD come from the germline V gene (reference sequence). CDR3 length equals 13 residues. Unmatched junction bases numbered 2, after V lost 7 bases and J lost 3 bases. The DNA of the CDR3 is TGCGCCAGCATGGGACAGCCTAATGAAAAACTGTTTTTT. It yields the protein CASMGQPNEKLFF.

The V call is TRBV11-2, the J call TRBJ2-2, with 7 bases fitting TRBD2. Trimming at V came to 5 bases and at J to 7 bases, leaving 10 bases not matched to a gene. Per germline, CDR1 SGHAT and CDR2 FQNNGV. The CDR3 sequence is 15 residues long. In DNA, the CDR3 is TGTGCCAGCAGCCCATATGGGTCGGGGGGCGGGGAGCTGTTTTTT. This gives the protein CASSPYGSGGGELFF.

The CDR3 DNA reads TGTGCCACCAGCAGAGATCGGAAGGGGCTCGGGGAGCTGTTTTTT. Its protein is CATSRDRKGLGELFF. The V and J genes are TRBV15 and TRBJ2-2; weak D call: TRBD1 (5 bases). The CDR3 is 15 amino acids. V gave up 0 bases and J gave up 7 bases, with 12 bases separating them. Per germline, CDR1 LNHNV and CDR2 YYDKDF (reference sequence).

The rearrangement links TRBV29-1 to TRBJ2-2; 16 nucleotides align to TRBD2. Losses at the gene ends were 6 bases for V and 7 bases for J; bases not matched to a gene: 11. This CDR3 is built from 17 residues. Germline CDR1 and CDR2: SQVTM and ANQGSEA. Here the CDR3 reads CSVPSPGTSGGDGELFF. The CDR3 DNA reads TGCAGCGTCCCTTCCCCCGGGACTAGCGGGGGGGACGGGGAGCTGTTTTTT.

The chain carries TRBV5-1 and TRBJ2-7; 10 nucleotides line up with TRBD1. The germline gives CDR1 SGHRS, CDR2 YFSETQ. The length of the CDR3 is 14 residues. V lost 5 bases to trimming and J lost 5 bases; unmatched junction nucleotides: 7. The CDR3: CASSRDRGGNEQYF. The CDR3 DNA sequence: TGCGCCAGCAGTCGGGACAGGGGAGGCAACGAGCAGTACTTC.

The chain combines TRBV28 with TRBJ1-1; D possibly corresponds to TRBD1 (5 bases). The CDR3 is 15 residues long. From germline, CDR1 is MDHEN and CDR2 SYDVKM. Deletions cut 6 bases from V and 1 base from J, with 15 bases between. CDR3 sequence reads: CASSLGWGGNTEAFF. The CDR3 bases are TGTGCCAGCAGCCTGGGATGGGGGGGGAACACTGAAGCTTTCTTT.

The rearrangement links TRBV7-2 to TRBJ2-5, with TRBD1 matching over 8 bases. The CDR3 spans 14 residues. Germline V lookup: CDR1 SGHTA, CDR2 FQGNSA. Trimming at V came to 11 bases and at J to 4 bases, leaving 12 bases not matched to a gene. CDR3 sequence reads: CAVDTRGLGETQYF. The CDR3 DNA sequence: TGTGCCGTGGATACCAGGGGGCTGGGAGAGACCCAGTACTTC.

The chain recombines TRBV19 with TRBJ2-2; 7 positions agree with TRBD2. CDR3 length: 16 residues. Germline V gene sequence: CDR1 LNHDA, CDR2 SQIVND (reference sequence). After removal of 5 bases from V and 5 bases from J, the junction contained 11 bases not matched to a gene. In nucleotides, the CDR3 is TGTGCCAGTAGTGCCGGGACTACCTTACGTACCGGGGAGCTGTTTTTT. Residues: CASSAGTTLRTGELFF. Based on the CDR3 plus reference TRBV19 and TRBJ2-2, the full variable domain is DGGITQSPKYLFRKEGQNVTLSCEQNLNHDAMYWYRQDPGQGLRLIYYSQIVNDFQKGDIAEGYSVSREKKESFPLTVTSAQKNPTAFYLCASSAGTTLRTGELFFGEGSRLTVL.

J is TRBJ1-4 and V is TRBV5-1; 7 bases line up with TRBD1. This CDR3 has 15 amino acids. Looked up from germline, CDR1 is SGHRS and CDR2 is YFSETQ. J lost 6 bases, V lost 3 bases, and 8 bases had no gene match. The CDR3 sequence is CASSWNRGGDEKLFF. CDR3 sequence (DNA): TGCGCCAGCAGCTGGAACAGGGGTGGGGATGAAAAACTGTTTTTT.

The rearrangement uses TRBV6-5 and TRBJ1-2, with 9 bases matching TRBD1. J lost 7 bases, V lost 4 bases, and 7 bases had no gene match. Germline assignment: CDR1 MNHEY and CDR2 SVGAGI. CDR3 length: 14 residues. The DNA for the CDR3 is TGTGCCAGCAGTTCTGGGACAGGGCAACGTGGCTACACCTTC. It yields the protein CASSSGTGQRGYTF.

The genes are TRBV19 and TRBJ1-5; D not resolved. The V gene's germline CDR1 is LNHDA and CDR2 SQIVND (reference sequence). This CDR3 has 16 residues. Trimming removed 1 base from V and 5 bases from J, with 15 bases in between. The CDR3 loop reads CASSIGALGSYQPQHF. DNA for the CDR3: TGTGCCAGTAGTATAGGAGCACTGGGCTCTTATCAGCCCCAGCATTTT.

This clone was seen only once. This rearrangement joins TRBV28 to TRBJ1-6; D is unclear. CDR1 MDHEN and CDR2 SYDVKM come from the germline V gene. The CDR3 is made up of 14 amino acids. Trimming pared 2 bases from V and 7 bases from J, leaving 9 bases between. This chain's CDR3 is CASSLAERNSPLHF. In DNA form, the CDR3 reads TGTGCCAGCAGTTTAGCGGAGAGGAATTCACCCCTCCACTTT.

The chain has TRBV10-3 and TRBJ2-2; no clear D gene. Germline CDR1 ENHRY, CDR2 SYGVKD. V shed 10 bases and J shed 6 bases, with 18 bases lying between them. This CDR3 is 14 amino acids long. The CDR3 loop reads CATKTQDNAGELFF. CDR3 in DNA: TGTGCCACCAAAACGCAGGATAACGCCGGGGAGCTGTTTTTT.

The chain combines TRBV6-5 with TRBJ1-2; 7 nucleotides match TRBD1. The CDR3 spans 15 residues. Germline V gene data show CDR1 as MNHEY and CDR2 as SVGAGI. V shed 2 bases, J shed 5 bases, and the junction held 8 bases outside the gene matches. CDR3 sequence (DNA): TGTGCCAGCAGTTACCGAGATGACAGGGTGTATGGCTACACCTTC. Translation gives CASSYRDDRVYGYTF.

The V call is TRBV6-5, the J call TRBJ2-2; 9 bases align to TRBD1. The V segment lost 6 bases and the J segment 5 bases; nucleotides outside the gene matches: 4. This CDR3 region has 14 residues. Germline lookup yields CDR1 MNHEY and CDR2 SVGAGI. The CDR3 DNA reads TGTGCCAGCAGGGGGACAGGGAGTACCGGGGAGCTGTTTTTT. Amino acids: CASRGTGSTGELFF.

V is TRBV6-2 or TRBV6-3 and J is TRBJ2-1, with 7 bases matching TRBD1. Per the germline V gene, CDR1 is MNHEY and CDR2 is SVGEGT. The CDR3 covers 15 residues. J was trimmed by 2 bases and V by 2 bases; bases with no gene match: 3. The CDR3 reads CASSYGQVTYNEQFF. CDR3 nucleotide sequence: TGTGCCAGCAGTTACGGACAGGTAACCTACAATGAGCAGTTCTTC.

The chain recombines TRBV5-1 with TRBJ2-3; 7 bases are shared with TRBD2. CDR1 is SGHRS, CDR2 YFSETQ, per germline. The CDR3 consists of 18 residues. With 0 bases clipped from V and 0 bases from J, the junction kept 10 bases outside the gene matches. The chain's CDR3 is CASSLVPGGGTSTDTQYF. The CDR3 DNA sequence: TGCGCCAGCAGCTTGGTTCCGGGCGGGGGAACTAGCACAGATACGCAGTATTTT.

The J gene is TRBJ2-7, the V gene TRBV28; the D gene is possibly TRBD1 (5 bases). Looked up from germline, CDR1 is MDHEN and CDR2 is SYDVKM. The CDR3 contains 11 residues. The V and J ends lost 11 bases and 6 bases respectively, with 14 bases between them. CDR3: CASQGPSEQYF. The CDR3 coding sequence is TGTGCCTCTCAGGGCCCCTCCGAGCAGTACTTC. Combining the CDR3 with reference TRBV28 and TRBJ2-7 gives the whole variable domain DVKVTQSSRYLVKRTGEKVFLECVQDMDHENMFWYRQDPGLGLRLIYFSYDVKMKEKGDIPEGYSVSREKKERFSLILESASTNQTSMYLCASQGPSEQYFGPGTRLTVT.